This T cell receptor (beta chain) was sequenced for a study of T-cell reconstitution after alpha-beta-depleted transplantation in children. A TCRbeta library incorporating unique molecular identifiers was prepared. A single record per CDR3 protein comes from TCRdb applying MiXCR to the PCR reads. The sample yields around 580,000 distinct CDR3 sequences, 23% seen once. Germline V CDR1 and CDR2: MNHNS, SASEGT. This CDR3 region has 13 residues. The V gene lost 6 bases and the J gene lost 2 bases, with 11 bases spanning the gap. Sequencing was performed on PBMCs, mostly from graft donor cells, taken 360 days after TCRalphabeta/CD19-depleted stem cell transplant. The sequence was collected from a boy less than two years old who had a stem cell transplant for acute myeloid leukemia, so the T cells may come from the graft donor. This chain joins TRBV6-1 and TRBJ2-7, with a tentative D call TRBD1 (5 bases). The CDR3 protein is CASRPDRTYEQYF. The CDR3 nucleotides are TGTGCCAGCAGACCCGACAGAACCTACGAGCAGTACTTC.